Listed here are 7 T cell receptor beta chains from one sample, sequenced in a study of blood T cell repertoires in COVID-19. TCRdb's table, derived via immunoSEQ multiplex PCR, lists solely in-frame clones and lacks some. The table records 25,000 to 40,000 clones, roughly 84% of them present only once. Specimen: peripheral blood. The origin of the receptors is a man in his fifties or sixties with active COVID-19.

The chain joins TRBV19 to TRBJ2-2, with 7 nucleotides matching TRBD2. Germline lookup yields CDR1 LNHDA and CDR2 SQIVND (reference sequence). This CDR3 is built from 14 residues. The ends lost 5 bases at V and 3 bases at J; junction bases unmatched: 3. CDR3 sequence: CASSGGVYTGELFF. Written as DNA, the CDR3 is TGTGCCAGTAGTGGGGGGGTTTACACCGGGGAGCTGTTTTTT. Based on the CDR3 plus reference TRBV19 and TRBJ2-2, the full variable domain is DGGITQSPKYLFRKEGQNVTLSCEQNLNHDAMYWYRQDPGQGLRLIYYSQIVNDFQKGDIAEGYSVSREKKESFPLTVTSAQKNPTAFYLCASSGGVYTGELFFGEGSRLTVL.

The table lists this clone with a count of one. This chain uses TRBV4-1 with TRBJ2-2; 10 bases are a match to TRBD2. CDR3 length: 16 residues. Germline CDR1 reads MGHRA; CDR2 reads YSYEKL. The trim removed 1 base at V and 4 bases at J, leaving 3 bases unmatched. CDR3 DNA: TGCGCCAGCAGCCAAGGACTAGCGGGCGCCACCGGGGAGCTGTTTTTT. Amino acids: CASSQGLAGATGELFF.

Here the CDR3 DNA reads TGTGCCAGCAGCGGGTCCGGGACTTTACAAGAGACCCAGTACTTC. It codes for CASSGSGTLQETQYF. This chain links TRBV6-2 or TRBV6-3 with TRBJ2-5, with D possibly being TRBD2 (6 bases). Trimming removed 6 bases from V and 2 bases from J, with 16 bases in between. The CDR3 runs 15 residues. CDR1 and CDR2 (germline): MNHEY, SVGEGT.

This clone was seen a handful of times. CDR3 sequence reads: CASRSGDRGYEQYF. DNA for the CDR3: TGTGCCAGCAGGAGCGGGGACAGGGGCTACGAGCAGTACTTC. The chain couples TRBV6-5 to TRBJ2-7, with 10 bases lining up with TRBD1. V lost 6 bases to trimming and J lost 3 bases; unmatched junction nucleotides: 5. In germline, CDR1 is MNHEY, CDR2 SVGAGI. The CDR3 runs to 14 residues.

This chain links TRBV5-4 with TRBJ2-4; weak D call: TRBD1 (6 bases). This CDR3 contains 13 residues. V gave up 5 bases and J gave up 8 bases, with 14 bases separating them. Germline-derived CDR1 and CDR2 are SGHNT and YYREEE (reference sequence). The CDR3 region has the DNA TGTGCCAGCAGTTGGACAGTTGGGGACATTCAGTACTTC. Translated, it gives CASSWTVGDIQYF.

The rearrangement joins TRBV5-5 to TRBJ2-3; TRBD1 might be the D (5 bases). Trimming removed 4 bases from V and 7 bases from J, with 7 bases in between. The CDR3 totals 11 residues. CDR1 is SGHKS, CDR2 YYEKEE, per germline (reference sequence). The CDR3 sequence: CASSPGHTQYF. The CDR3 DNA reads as TGTGCCAGCAGCCCAGGGCATACGCAGTATTTT.

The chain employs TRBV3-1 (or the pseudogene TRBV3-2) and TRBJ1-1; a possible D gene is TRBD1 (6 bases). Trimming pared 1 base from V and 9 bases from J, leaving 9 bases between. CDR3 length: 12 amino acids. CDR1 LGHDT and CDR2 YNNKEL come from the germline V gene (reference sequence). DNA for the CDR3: TGTGCCAGCAGCCAAGGGTGGGACAAAGCTTTCTTT. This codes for CASSQGWDKAFF.